This T cell receptor (beta chain) originates from a study of identical twins. Study-wide results and caveats: The more abundant beta clonotypes in cord blood had fewer insertions, and memory repertoires did not show this. Less excess twin sharing appeared in beta out-of-frame sequences. Not following the same donors, the study drew its conclusions from cross-sectional statistical analysis.

The CDR3 has 15 residues. Germline CDR1 MNHNS, CDR2 SASEGT. V was clipped by 7 bases and J by 2 bases; unmatched bases: 8. TCRdb re-called the 5' RACE reads through MiXCR, storing one row per CDR3 protein. The sample has about 1.7 million distinct CDR3 sequences, 32% seen once; the top ten hold approximately 0.29%. A few counts support this clonotype. Its specificity is unknown. The sample taken for sequencing was cord blood. The chain joins TRBV6-1 to TRBJ2-7; TRBD2 aligns across 10 bases. This clonotype originated in a newborn girl in good health. The CDR3 region has the DNA TGTGCCAGCACTCGGACTAGCGGTATACCCTACGAGCAGTACTTC. This gives the protein CASTRTSGIPYEQYF.